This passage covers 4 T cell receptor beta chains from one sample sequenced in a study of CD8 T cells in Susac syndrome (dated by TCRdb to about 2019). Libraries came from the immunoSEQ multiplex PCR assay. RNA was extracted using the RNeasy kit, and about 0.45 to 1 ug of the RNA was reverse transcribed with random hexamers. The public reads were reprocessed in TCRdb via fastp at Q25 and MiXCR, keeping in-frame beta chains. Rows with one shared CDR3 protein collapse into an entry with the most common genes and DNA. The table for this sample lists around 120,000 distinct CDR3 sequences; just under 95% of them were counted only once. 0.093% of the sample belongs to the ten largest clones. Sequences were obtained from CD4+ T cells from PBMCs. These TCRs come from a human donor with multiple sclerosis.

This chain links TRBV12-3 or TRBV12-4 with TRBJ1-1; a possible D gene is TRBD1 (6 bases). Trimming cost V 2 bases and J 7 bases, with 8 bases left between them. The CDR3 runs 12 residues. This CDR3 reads CASSLYRVEAFF. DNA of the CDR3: TGTGCCAGCAGTTTATACAGGGTTGAAGCTTTCTTT.

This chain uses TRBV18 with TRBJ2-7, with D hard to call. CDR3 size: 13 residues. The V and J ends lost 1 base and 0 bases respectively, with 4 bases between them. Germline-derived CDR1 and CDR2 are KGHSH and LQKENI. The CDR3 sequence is CASSPRASYEQYF. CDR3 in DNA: TGTGCCAGCTCACCACGGGCCTCCTACGAGCAGTACTTC.

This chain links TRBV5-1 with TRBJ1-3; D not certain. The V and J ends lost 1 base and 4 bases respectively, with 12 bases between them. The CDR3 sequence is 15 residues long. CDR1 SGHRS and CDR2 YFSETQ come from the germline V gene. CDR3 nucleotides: TGCGCCAGCAGCTTGTCGGCCGACCCAGGAAACACCATATATTTT. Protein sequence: CASSLSADPGNTIYF.

The CDR3, as DNA: TGTGCCAGCAGACCAGGGAAAGGGGAGTTCGGTAATGAAAAACTGTTTTTT. Translating gives CASRPGKGEFGNEKLFF. The V call is TRBV25-1, the J call TRBJ1-4, with D perhaps matching TRBD1 (5 bases). The V end was cut by 6 bases, the J end by 4 bases, with 21 bases between. The CDR3 extends over 17 amino acids. Germline CDR1 and CDR2: MGHDK and SYGVNS.